The 27 T cell receptor beta chains below come from one sample, sequenced in a study of T cells in Graves' hyperthyroidism and ophthalmopathy. TCR beta CDR3 sequences were amplified from RNA transcripts. The HTBI set primed first-round TCR CDR3 RT-PCR. TCRdb itself ran the multiplex PCR reads through MiXCR, one entry per CDR3 protein. This table holds roughly 840,000 distinct CDR3 sequences, 35% to 40% found once. Sample: blood. Source of these receptors: a man in his late teens or twenties with Graves' hyperthyroidism.

As to this clonotype: A read error may produce the germline difference seen at one junction end. V is TRBV7-9 and J is TRBJ1-1, with unresolved D. The CDR3 totals 14 residues. CDR1 and CDR2 from the germline V gene are SEHNR and FQNEAQ (reference sequence). Here the CDR3 DNA reads TGTGCCAGCAGCTTAAACAGAGTGAACAGTGAAGCTTTCTTT. Residues: CASSLNRVNSEAFF.

The chain recombines TRBV6-1 with TRBJ2-5, with D perhaps TRBD2 (6 bases). This CDR3 is built from 11 residues. Germline V gene sequence: CDR1 MNHNS, CDR2 SASEGT. The ends were cut back, 11 bases at V and 7 bases at J, with 14 bases in the middle. The CDR3 sequence: CAWGEDGTQYF. The CDR3 DNA reads TGTGCCTGGGGGGAGGACGGGACCCAGTACTTC.

This clonotype has only a few counts. This chain connects TRBV6-5 to TRBJ1-6; the D gene is possibly TRBD1 (5 bases). The V end was cut by 4 bases, the J end by 8 bases, with 15 bases between. The CDR3 covers 15 residues. Germline CDR1 MNHEY, CDR2 SVGAGI. This chain's CDR3 is CASSSVQGRHSPLHF. CDR3 sequence (DNA): TGTGCCAGCAGTTCCGTCCAGGGTAGACATTCACCCCTCCACTTT.

The gene calls are TRBV20-1 and TRBJ1-2, with TRBD1 as a possible D gene (5 bases). Per the germline V gene, CDR1 is DFQATT and CDR2 is SNEGSKA (reference sequence). This CDR3 is 15 amino acids long. V was shortened by 0 bases and J by 3 bases, with 14 bases between the two germline ends. The CDR3 here is CSARDEGRVYYGYTF. The CDR3 DNA is TGCAGTGCTAGAGATGAGGGCAGGGTTTACTATGGCTACACCTTC.

The CDR3 DNA sequence: TGTGCCAGCAGAGCCTGGACGGAAGATAATTCACCCCTCCACTTT. As protein: CASRAWTEDNSPLHF. The genes are TRBV10-3 and TRBJ1-6; D not resolved. V was pared by 10 bases and J by 5 bases, with 18 bases between. There are 15 residues in the CDR3. CDR1 is ENHRY, CDR2 SYGVKD, per germline.

Remarks on this clonotype: An end of the junction does not agree with germline; a read error may underlie this. This chain links TRBV11-3 with TRBJ1-6; a weak D match, TRBD1 (5 bases). CDR1 is SGHNT, CDR2 YENEEA, per germline. This CDR3 contains 15 residues. CDR3 in amino acids: CAGSPAGGYNSPLHF. CDR3 nucleotide sequence: TGTGCCGGCAGTCCTGCCGGGGGCTATAATTCACCCCTCCACTTT.

This clonotype was observed a few times. A much more abundant neighbour one base away suggests this may be a read error. The CDR3 DNA sequence: TGCAGTGCTAGGGCAGAGACCTACGAGCAGTACTTC. The encoded protein is CSARAETYEQYF. The chain couples TRBV20-1 to TRBJ2-7; D is ambiguous. The CDR3 is 12 amino acids. The germline V gene encodes CDR1 DFQATT and CDR2 SNEGSKA (reference sequence). V lost 3 bases and J lost 2, with 8 bases in between.

Worth noting for this clonotype: An end of the junction differs from the germline gene, which may be a read error. The chain has TRBV9 and TRBJ2-7; TRBD1 or TRBD2 may be the D gene (6 bases each). The CDR3 loop spans 21 amino acids. Germline CDR1 SGDLS, CDR2 YYNGEE. CDR3 in amino acids: CASSPNLVPGATAPPDYEQYF. CDR3 in DNA: TGCGCCAGCAGCCCGAACTTGGTACCGGGGGCGACAGCCCCTCCCGACTACGAGCAGTACTTC.

The V call is TRBV7-2, the J call TRBJ2-2, with D perhaps given as TRBD1 or TRBD2 (5 bases each). The CDR3 has 16 amino acids. The germline gives CDR1 SGHTA, CDR2 FQGNSA. Trimming pared 3 bases from V and 3 bases from J, leaving 14 bases between. The CDR3: CASSLYPRGDTGELFF. CDR3 coding DNA: TGTGCCAGCAGCTTGTACCCCCGAGGGGACACCGGGGAGCTGTTTTTT.

V is TRBV6-5 and J is TRBJ1-3; D remains unclear. This CDR3 is built from 16 residues. Germline lookup yields CDR1 MNHEY and CDR2 SVGAGI. Trimming took off 2 bases at V and 1 base at J, with 12 bases between the two ends. CDR3 DNA sequence: TGTGCCAGCAGTTACCGTGTCAGGATGTCTGGAAACACCATATATTTT. Residues: CASSYRVRMSGNTIYF.

In its sample, this clonotype was seen many times. V and J are TRBV9 and TRBJ2-7, with D perhaps being TRBD1 or TRBD2 (5 bases each). Trimming removed 3 bases from V and 6 bases from J, with 19 bases in between. This CDR3 has 15 amino acids. Germline CDR1 SGDLS, CDR2 YYNGEE. The CDR3 sequence: CASSAKSGPPGEQYF. CDR3 in DNA: TGTGCCAGCAGCGCCAAATCGGGACCACCAGGCGAGCAGTACTTC.

In nucleotides, the CDR3 is TGTGCCAGCAGCCGGACAACTAACTATGGCTACACCTTC. Translating it yields CASSRTTNYGYTF. This sequence joins TRBV12-3 or TRBV12-4 and TRBJ1-2; D perhaps matches TRBD1 (5 bases). V gave up 6 bases and J gave up 0 bases, with 8 bases separating them. The CDR3 runs to 13 residues.

This clonotype has just one count. The chain employs TRBV7-2 and TRBJ1-2, with TRBD1 matching 9 bases. The CDR3 runs 12 residues. Germline CDR1 reads SGHTA; CDR2 reads FQGNSA. V was pared by 4 bases and J by 13 bases, with 7 bases of the junction left unmatched. CDR3 in amino acids: CASSSGTGPTTF. CDR3 DNA sequence: TGTGCCAGCAGCTCCGGGACAGGGCCCACCACCTTC.

This clonotype was detected many times. The chain links TRBV15 to TRBJ2-7; unclear D gene. This CDR3 contains 18 residues. CDR1 LNHNV and CDR2 YYDKDF come from the germline V gene (reference sequence). The germline V and J ends were trimmed by 4 bases and 0 bases, with 22 bases remaining between them. This CDR3 is CATSMGYLSEKHSYEQYF. The CDR3 DNA sequence: TGTGCCACCAGCATGGGGTACCTCAGCGAGAAACACTCCTACGAGCAGTACTTC.

The V gene is TRBV9, the J gene TRBJ2-2; weak D call: TRBD1 (5 bases). The germline V gene has CDR1 SGDLS and CDR2 YYNGEE. The CDR3 totals 17 residues. The V end was cut by 2 bases, the J end by 1 base, with 15 bases between. Written as DNA, the CDR3 is TGTGCCAGCAGCGTCCCCCGCGCAGGGATGAACACCGGGGAGCTGTTTTTT. It translates to CASSVPRAGMNTGELFF.

This clonotype was detected only a few times. The CDR3 reads CASSDTGEGYTF. CDR3 bases: TGTGCCAGCAGTGATACAGGGGAAGGCTACACCTTC. This chain uses TRBV12-3 or TRBV12-4 with TRBJ1-2; TRBD1 agrees at 7 bases. The CDR3 totals 12 residues. The V and J ends lost 5 bases and 8 bases, in that order; junction bases with no gene match: 5.

This clonotype was observed at least ten times. The chain joins TRBV7-9 to TRBJ1-4; 8 nucleotides line up with TRBD1. The V segment lost 5 bases and the J segment 5 bases; nucleotides outside the gene matches: 7. Germline V gives CDR1 SEHNR, CDR2 FQNEAQ (reference sequence). The CDR3 contains 15 residues. The CDR3 is CASSTTGAMNEKLFF. CDR3 bases: TGTGCCAGCAGCACGACAGGGGCGATGAATGAAAAACTGTTTTTT.

The chain recombines TRBV6-5 with TRBJ2-3; D ambiguous. The CDR3 runs to 12 residues. Deletions cut 7 bases from V and 6 bases from J, with 11 bases between. Germline V CDR1 and CDR2: MNHEY, SVGAGI. The CDR3 DNA reads TGTGCCAGCACCCGGCAAGCGGATACGCAGTATTTT. Protein: CASTRQADTQYF.

Regarding this clonotype: Because the CDR3 is missing its conserved closing phenylalanine or tryptophan, this is likely a read error. The DNA is omitted, as the CDR3 cannot be located on it reliably, and the CDR3 follows TCRdb's listing. The J gene is TRBJ1-6, the V gene TRBV19; the table gives TRBD1 as D, unverified against the DNA. The CDR3 is 13 residues long, counting both termini. In germline, CDR1 is LNHDA, CDR2 SQIVND (reference sequence). The chain's CDR3 is CASIPKTGGGLNY.

This clonotype came up many times. CDR3 amino acids: CASSYGGVNSPLHF. The CDR3, as DNA: TGTGCCAGCAGCTACGGGGGGGTTAATTCACCCCTCCACTTT. The genes are TRBV16 and TRBJ1-6, with D possibly matching TRBD1 (5 bases). Trimming stripped 5 bases from V and 6 bases from J, with 11 bases between. Germline CDR1 KGHSY, CDR2 FQNENV. CDR3 length: 14 amino acids.

This clonotype has a count of ten or more. The chain has TRBV19 and TRBJ2-5; D unresolved. V was cut by 9 bases and J by 4 bases, with 9 bases left in between. This CDR3 is built from 11 residues. The germline gives CDR1 LNHDA, CDR2 SQIVND (reference sequence). CDR3 DNA sequence: TGTGCCAGCAGTCCCGGAGAGACCCAGTACTTC. Translated: CASSPGETQYF.

The chain carries TRBV6-4 and TRBJ2-5; D unclear. The CDR3 covers 13 residues. Trimming removed 4 bases from V and 5 bases from J, with 11 bases in between. In germline, CDR1 is MRHNA, CDR2 SNTAGT. Here the CDR3 DNA reads TGTGCCAGCAGTGTCAGTTCGAGGGAGACCCAGTACTTC. Its translation: CASSVSSRETQYF.

At least ten counts were recorded for this clonotype. The V and J genes are TRBV20-1 and TRBJ2-7; 7 positions match TRBD2. V lost 3 bases to trimming and J lost 6 bases; unmatched junction nucleotides: 8. CDR3 size: 13 residues. From germline, CDR1 is DFQATT and CDR2 SNEGSKA (reference sequence). For the CDR3, the DNA is TGCAGTGCTAGTCCCCAACTAGCGTCCGAGCAGTACTTC. This sequence encodes CSASPQLASEQYF.

V gene TRBV20-1 combines with J gene TRBJ2-7; possible D gene TRBD2, 7 bases. Trimming stripped 6 bases from V and 3 bases from J, with 24 bases between. CDR3 length: 16 amino acids. The germline V gene encodes CDR1 DFQATT and CDR2 SNEGSKA (reference sequence). CDR3 in amino acids: CSARQLQRDIFYEQYF. DNA of the CDR3: TGCAGTGCCAGGCAACTTCAGCGGGACATCTTCTACGAGCAGTACTTC.

This clonotype was counted between two and nine times. The chain recombines TRBV12-3 or TRBV12-4 with TRBJ1-1; 9 nucleotides agree with TRBD1. Losses at the gene ends were 4 bases for V and 2 bases for J; bases not matched to a gene: 8. CDR3 length equals 16 residues. The CDR3 nucleotides read TGTGCCAGCAGTTCACAGGGGGCGAGGTACAACACTGAAGCTTTCTTT. It codes for CASSSQGARYNTEAFF.

This chain connects TRBV20-1 to TRBJ1-2; 7 nucleotides align to TRBD1. CDR1 is DFQATT and CDR2 is SNEGSKA in the germline V gene (reference sequence). The CDR3 has 13 residues. CDR3 protein: CSVTGTANYGYTF. For the CDR3, the DNA is TGCAGCGTCACCGGGACAGCTAACTATGGCTACACCTTC.

The chain links TRBV7-2 to TRBJ1-6; TRBD1 is a possible D gene (6 bases). The CDR3 has 16 residues. Germline loops: CDR1 SGHTA, CDR2 FQGNSA. V was cut by 5 bases and J by 6 bases, with 17 bases left in between. The DNA for the CDR3 is TGTGCCAGCAGCCAAAGTGGAGGGGGAACTAATTCACCCCTCCACTTT. This gives the protein CASSQSGGGTNSPLHF.